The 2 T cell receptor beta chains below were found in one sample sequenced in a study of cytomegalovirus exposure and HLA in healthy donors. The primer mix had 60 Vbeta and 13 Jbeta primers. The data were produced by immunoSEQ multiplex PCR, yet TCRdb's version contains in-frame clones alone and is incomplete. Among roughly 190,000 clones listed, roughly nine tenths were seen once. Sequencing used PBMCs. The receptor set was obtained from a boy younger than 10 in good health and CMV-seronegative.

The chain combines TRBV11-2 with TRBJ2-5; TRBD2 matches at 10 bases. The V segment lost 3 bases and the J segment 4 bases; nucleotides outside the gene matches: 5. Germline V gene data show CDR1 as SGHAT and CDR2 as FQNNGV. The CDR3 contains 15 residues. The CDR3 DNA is TGTGCCAGCAGCTTTCAGCGGGGGGGCGGAGAGACCCAGTACTTC. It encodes CASSFQRGGGETQYF.

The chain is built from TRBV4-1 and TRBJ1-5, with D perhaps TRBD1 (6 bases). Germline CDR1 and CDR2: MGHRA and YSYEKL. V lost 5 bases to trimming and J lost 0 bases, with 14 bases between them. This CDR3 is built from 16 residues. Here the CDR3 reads CASSTGTPYSNQPQHF. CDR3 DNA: TGCGCCAGCAGCACAGGGACACCGTATAGCAATCAGCCCCAGCATTTT.